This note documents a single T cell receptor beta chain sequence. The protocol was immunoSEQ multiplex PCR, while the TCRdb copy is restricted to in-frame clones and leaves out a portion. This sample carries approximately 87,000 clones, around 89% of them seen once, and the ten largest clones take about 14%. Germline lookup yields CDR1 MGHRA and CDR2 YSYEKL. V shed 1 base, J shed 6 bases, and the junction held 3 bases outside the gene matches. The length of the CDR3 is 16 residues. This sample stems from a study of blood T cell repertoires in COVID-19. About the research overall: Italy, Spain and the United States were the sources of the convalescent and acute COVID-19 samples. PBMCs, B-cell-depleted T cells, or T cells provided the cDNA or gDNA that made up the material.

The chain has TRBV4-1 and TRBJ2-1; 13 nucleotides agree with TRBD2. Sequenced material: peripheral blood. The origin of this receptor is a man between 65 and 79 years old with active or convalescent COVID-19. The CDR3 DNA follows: TGCGCCAGCAGCCAAGGGGGGACTAGCGGGGCCAATGAGCAGTTCTTC. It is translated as CASSQGGTSGANEQFF.